The entry that follows covers one TCR beta chain sequence. This clonotype was counted many times. What this receptor recognizes is not known. No base quality values were provided; no much bigger clone lies one nucleotide off. The axillary draining lymph nodes of breast cancer patients were the source of the lymph node samples. Between the V and J ends, shortened by 0 bases and 8 bases respectively, the junction contains 5 bases. The germline V gene (reference sequence) specifies LNHNV as CDR1 and YYDKDF as CDR2. Including cysteine and phenylalanine, the CDR3 has 13 amino acids. Only the CDR3 DNA stays, 39 bases, in frame from base 1. These data come from a study of breast tumors, draining lymph nodes, adjacent tissues (TCRdb year 2016). For the study in its entirety: In breast cancer patients, the study compared the TCR beta repertoires of tumor, adjacent nontumor tissue and axillary lymph nodes. In human breast cancer, the study set out to assess how tumor, surrounding tissue and draining lymph node repertoires relate to one another and whether T cells might be exchanged between them. What the study reported, not specific to this receptor: In luminal-like breast cancer, tumor and nontumor tissue repertoires resembled each other significantly more than in basal-like breast cancer. The conclusion that tumor T cells originate in lymph nodes was framed as consistent with a hypothesis rather than directly demonstrated. The data were considered consistent with the idea that most tumor T cells come from the lymph node and then expand in tumor tissue. T-cell repertoire diversity in tumors was found to be lower than in lymph nodes but higher than in nontumor tissue, and preferential V and J gene usage was observed.

The sample was run on an Illumina HiSeq 2000. TCR beta chain libraries were generated by multiplex PCR amplification. High-throughput sequencing was used to analyze the amplified TCR beta chain products. The raw public reads went through TCRdb reprocessing: fastp at Q25, MiXCR clone calling, in-frame beta chains kept. Each record represents a unique CDR3 protein, reported with the most common genes and DNA among its rows. The sample table records around 130,000 distinct CDR3 sequences; about 20% of these occur just once. Roughly 2.2% of the sample goes to the ten largest clones. Recombination connected TRBV15 to TRBJ1-6, with no D gene named confidently. The TCR was taken from a female donor with breast cancer. Some clones in this sample may be carry-over from other donors' samples. Sequencing input: axillary lymph node tissue. The DNA reads as follows: TGTGCCACCAGCAGAGATCTCGATTCACCCCTCCACTTT. This encodes CATSRDLDSPLHF.